The 9 T cell receptor beta chains below all came from one sample that was sequenced in a study of T-cell memory formation after mild COVID-19. TCRdb re-derived calls from the 5' RACE reads in MiXCR, one entry per CDR3 protein. The repertoire includes about 110,000 distinct CDR3 sequences, 15% to 20% of them detected once, and approximately 5% sits in the top ten. The sample comprised PBMCs or a T cell subset sorted from them (not recorded which). Source of these receptors: a young man who had mild COVID-19 (a few samples of this study predate the infection). Cell type and time point are not known.

The table lists this clonotype with a few counts. The chain is built from TRBV29-1 and TRBJ2-7, with 11 bases matching TRBD2. The CDR3 covers 14 residues. Germline lookup yields CDR1 SQVTM and CDR2 ANQGSEA. The V segment lost 6 bases and the J segment 1 base; nucleotides outside the gene matches: 5. CDR3 DNA sequence: TGCAGCGTAATGACTAGCGGGGTATCCTACGAGCAGTACTTC. It is translated as CSVMTSGVSYEQYF.

V and J are TRBV7-8 and TRBJ1-2, with a tentative D call TRBD1 (5 bases). V lost 5 bases to trimming and J lost 7 bases, with 8 bases between them. The CDR3 consists of 11 residues. The germline CDR1 and CDR2 sequences are SGHVS and FQNEAQ. CDR3 DNA: TGTGCCAGCAGCCAAGGGACTGGCTACACCTTC. Protein product: CASSQGTGYTF.

The chain combines TRBV7-2 with TRBJ1-6; D unclear. The V gene's germline CDR1 is SGHTA and CDR2 FQGNSA. The CDR3 is 12 residues long. Trimming stripped 7 bases from V and 13 bases from J, with 14 bases between. The CDR3 region has the DNA TGTGCCAGCAACGTGGCGGGATCGCCCCTCCACTTT. It translates to CASNVAGSPLHF. Full variable domain (outside the CDR3, taken from reference TRBV7-2 and TRBJ1-6): GAGVSQSPSNKVTEKGKDVELRCDPISGHTALYWYRQSLGQGLEFLIYFQGNSAPDKSGLPSDRFSAERTGGSVSTLTIQRTQQEDSAVYLCASNVAGSPLHFGNGTRLTVT.

The genes are TRBV20-1 and TRBJ2-1; 13 bases align to TRBD2. With V trimmed by 6 bases and J by 4 bases, 3 bases remained unmatched. CDR1 is DFQATT and CDR2 is SNEGSKA in the germline V gene (reference sequence). This CDR3 is built from 14 residues. The chain's CDR3 is CSALTSGGYNEQFF. Written as DNA, the CDR3 is TGCAGTGCCCTGACTAGCGGGGGGTACAATGAGCAGTTCTTC.

The CDR3 DNA reads as TGTGCCAGCAGTCAGGGGGCCTACACTGAAGCTTTCTTT. Translation: CASSQGAYTEAFF. The chain joins TRBV3-1 to TRBJ1-1; TRBD1 matches at 8 bases. The CDR3 spans 13 residues. Germline V gene lookup returns CDR1 LGHDT and CDR2 YNNKEL (reference sequence). V shed 6 bases, J shed 3 bases, and the junction held 3 bases outside the gene matches.

This rearrangement joins TRBV9 to TRBJ1-5; D gene ambiguous. The CDR3 totals 12 residues. Germline CDR1 SGDLS, CDR2 YYNGEE. V was shortened by 5 bases and J by 4 bases, with 7 bases between the two germline ends. As DNA, the CDR3 is TGTGCCAGCAGTGACGGGAATCAGCCCCAGCATTTT. Its translation is CASSDGNQPQHF.

The gene calls are TRBV6-6 and TRBJ1-4; 10 bases are a match to TRBD1. The V gene end was trimmed by 2 bases and the J gene end by 11 bases; junction bases not matched to a gene: 11. The CDR3 loop spans 16 amino acids. The germline CDR1 and CDR2 sequences are MNHNY and SVGAGI (reference sequence). This chain's CDR3 is CASSYRKDRGWEKLFF. DNA for the CDR3: TGTGCCAGCAGTTACCGGAAGGACAGGGGGTGGGAGAAACTGTTTTTT.

This clonotype has at least ten counts. The chain uses TRBV4-2 and TRBJ2-1, with 9 bases identical to TRBD1. Losses at the gene ends were 5 bases for V and 9 bases for J; bases not matched to a gene: 14. In germline, CDR1 is LGHNA, CDR2 YNFKEQ. This CDR3 is 16 amino acids long. The CDR3 DNA sequence: TGTGCCAGCAGCTACGAAGGGAGACAGGGGGTTTTTGAGCAGTTCTTC. The encoded protein is CASSYEGRQGVFEQFF.

The chain is built from TRBV20-1 and TRBJ1-2; no clear D gene. V lost 0 bases to trimming and J lost 6 bases, with 14 bases between them. The CDR3 runs 14 residues. Germline CDR1 and CDR2: DFQATT and SNEGSKA (reference sequence). CDR3 protein: CSARDLEGRDGYTF. CDR3 bases: TGCAGTGCTAGAGATCTTGAGGGAAGGGATGGCTACACCTTC.